The 22 T cell receptor beta chains reported below all come from one sample, sequenced in a study of T cell repertoires in cytomegalovirus infection. Each CDR3 protein is one row after TCRdb ran MiXCR on the reads. The repertoire holds some 200,000 distinct CDR3 sequences, with approximately 9.7% as singletons. The sample comprised PBMCs. All receptors come from a human donor in good health (CMV status not recorded). Some clones in this sample may be carry-over from other donors' samples.

This clonotype was seen a handful of times. The chain uses TRBV20-1 and TRBJ1-1; 10 bases are a match to TRBD1. V shed 5 bases, J shed 3 bases, and the junction held 6 bases outside the gene matches. Germline CDR1 reads DFQATT; CDR2 reads SNEGSKA (reference sequence). The CDR3 runs to 14 residues. The CDR3 region has the DNA TGCAGTGCTGTGACAGGGGGCGCGGACACTGAAGCTTTCTTT. It is translated as CSAVTGGADTEAFF.

The chain combines TRBV14 with TRBJ1-1, with unresolved D. The CDR3 is 13 residues long. Germline V gene data show CDR1 as SGHDN and CDR2 as FVKESK. Trimming took 6 bases from V and 2 from J, leaving 10 bases between them. The CDR3 DNA reads as TGTGCCAGCAGAGCAGACCAAAACACTGAAGCTTTCTTT. Translating gives CASRADQNTEAFF.

Many counts were recorded for this clonotype. CDR3 in DNA: TGTGCCAGCAGTTTAGGGGGACAGGGATCCGGTGAGCAGTTCTTC. The encoded protein is CASSLGGQGSGEQFF. The chain links TRBV12-3 or TRBV12-4 to TRBJ2-1; TRBD1 agrees at 9 bases. The CDR3 is 15 amino acids. Trimming took 1 base from V and 9 from J; bases not matched to a gene: 7.

There are many counts of this clonotype. The chain is built from TRBV11-1 and TRBJ2-7; D is perhaps TRBD1 (5 bases). The CDR3 is 14 amino acids. Trimming removed 1 base from V and 3 bases from J, with 10 bases in between. Per the germline V gene, CDR1 is SGHAT and CDR2 is FQDESV (reference sequence). CDR3 nucleotide sequence: TGTGCCAGCAGCTTAGGAGACCAGGGCTACGAGCAGTACTTC. Its translation is CASSLGDQGYEQYF.

Ten or more counts support this clonotype. This chain links TRBV7-2 with TRBJ2-3; TRBD2 matches 8 bases. This CDR3 has 18 amino acids. Germline assignment: CDR1 SGHTA and CDR2 FQGNSA. V gave up 1 base and J gave up 2 bases; unmatched junction bases: 11. Written as DNA, the CDR3 is TGTGCCAGCAGCTTAGGGGACGTGGCGGGAGGCATCACAGATACGCAGTATTTT. It translates to CASSLGDVAGGITDTQYF.

This clonotype was observed a handful of times. The chain carries TRBV30 and TRBJ1-5; D call uncertain. This CDR3 region has 13 residues. The germline gives CDR1 GTSNPN, CDR2 SVGIG (reference sequence). V lost 1 base and J 3 bases, leaving 7 bases between the germline ends. CDR3 residues: CAWSAGDNQPQHF. CDR3 DNA sequence: TGTGCCTGGAGTGCGGGAGACAATCAGCCCCAGCATTTT.

The chain is built from TRBV29-1 and TRBJ2-7, with 8 bases identical to TRBD1. In germline, CDR1 is SQVTM, CDR2 ANQGSEA. V dropped 4 bases and J dropped 6; count of bases not matched to a gene: 11. The length of the CDR3 is 14 residues. CDR3 DNA sequence: TGCAGCGTTGGGGGACGACAGGGGATACGCGAGCAGTACTTC. As protein: CSVGGRQGIREQYF.

This clonotype has a handful of counts. V gene TRBV7-3 combines with J gene TRBJ2-1; D tentatively fits TRBD1 or TRBD2 (5 bases each). Germline CDR1 SGHTA, CDR2 FQGTGA. The CDR3 contains 14 residues. Trimming shortened V by 2 bases and J by 9 bases, and 14 bases separated the two germline ends. CDR3 sequence reads: CASSLGDPASEQFF. The DNA of the CDR3 is TGTGCCAGCAGCTTAGGGGACCCGGCGTCTGAGCAGTTCTTC.

This clonotype was counted a few times. The chain employs TRBV7-2 and TRBJ1-5; D unresolved. V was clipped by 3 bases and J by 7 bases, with 10 bases between them. The CDR3 spans 13 residues. Per the germline V gene, CDR1 is SGHTA and CDR2 is FQGNSA. CDR3 DNA sequence: TGTGCCAGCAGCTTGGATGTTAGGCAGCCCCAGCATTTT. As protein: CASSLDVRQPQHF.

This clonotype was detected a few times. The CDR3 DNA reads TGTGCCAGCAGCGTGGATCGGGAGGGTACCGGGGAGCTGTTTTTT. It encodes CASSVDREGTGELFF. V is TRBV9 and J is TRBJ2-2, with 8 bases fitting TRBD2. V shed 2 bases, J shed 5 bases, and the junction held 5 bases outside the gene matches. CDR3 size: 15 residues. CDR1 is SGDLS and CDR2 is YYNGEE in the germline V gene.

V and J are TRBV28 and TRBJ2-2; D gene unclear. V shed 4 bases and J shed 6 bases, with 18 bases lying between them. There are 16 residues in the CDR3. Germline lookup yields CDR1 MDHEN and CDR2 SYDVKM. The CDR3 DNA reads as TGTGCCAGCAGTTCCTCAACACGCGGCCGGGCCGGGGAGCTGTTTTTT. The encoded protein is CASSSSTRGRAGELFF.

This clonotype was seen repeatedly, ten times or more. This rearrangement joins TRBV6-2 or TRBV6-3 to TRBJ1-5; 8 nucleotides match TRBD1. V shed 6 bases and J 2 bases; nucleotides not matched to a gene: 6. From germline, CDR1 is MNHEY and CDR2 SVGEGT. The CDR3 consists of 15 residues. The CDR3 nucleotides are TGTGCCAGCAGCCTACAGGGGGATGGCAATCAGCCCCAGCATTTT. It yields the protein CASSLQGDGNQPQHF.

Ten or more counts support this clonotype. The rearrangement links TRBV30 to TRBJ2-1; 8 bases map to TRBD2. The CDR3 runs 15 residues. Trimming cost V 4 bases and J 2 bases; bases outside gene matches: 7. Germline V gene data show CDR1 as GTSNPN and CDR2 as SVGIG (reference sequence). CDR3 sequence: CAWNPSGRPYNEQFF. Here the CDR3 DNA reads TGTGCCTGGAATCCCAGCGGGAGACCCTACAATGAGCAGTTCTTC. The variable domain in full, completed from reference TRBV30 and TRBJ2-1, reads SQTIHQWPATLVQPVGSPLSLECTVEGTSNPNLYWYRQAAGRGLQLLFYSVGIGQISSEVPQNLSASRPQDRQFILSSKKLLLSDSGFYLCAWNPSGRPYNEQFFGPGTRLTVL.

This clonotype has a count of ten or more. This chain connects TRBV12-5 to TRBJ2-7; 8 nucleotides line up with TRBD1. The CDR3 has 13 residues. V shed 7 bases and J 5 bases; nucleotides not matched to a gene: 7. The germline CDR1 and CDR2 sequences are LGHNT and FRNRAP. The CDR3 sequence: CASASGTGDEQYF. Written as DNA, the CDR3 is TGTGCTAGTGCCTCCGGGACAGGTGACGAGCAGTACTTC.

This clonotype was recorded many times. This chain connects TRBV12-3 or TRBV12-4 to TRBJ1-1; D is undetermined. V lost 6 bases to trimming and J lost 9 bases, with 14 bases between them. This CDR3 has 12 residues. The CDR3 protein is CASSHPGVQAFF. The DNA of the CDR3 is TGTGCCAGCAGCCACCCCGGGGTACAAGCTTTCTTT.

This clonotype was counted at least ten times. J is TRBJ2-7 and V is TRBV7-9; D is ambiguous. Trimming took off 6 bases at V and 2 bases at J, with 14 bases between the two ends. Germline CDR1 SEHNR, CDR2 FQNEAQ (reference sequence). CDR3 size: 14 residues. The CDR3 DNA reads TGTGCCAGCAGTGCCCCACCGGTCACCTACGAGCAGTACTTC. The encoded protein is CASSAPPVTYEQYF.

The gene calls are TRBV12-3 or TRBV12-4 and TRBJ2-1, with D possibly being TRBD2 (6 bases). This CDR3 is 16 amino acids long. Trimming took 5 bases from V and 8 from J, leaving 22 bases between them. This chain's CDR3 is CASSPTLSGTLHEQFF. The CDR3 nucleotides read TGTGCCAGCAGTCCGACCCTTAGCGGTACCCTCCATGAGCAGTTCTTC.

This clonotype was observed at least ten times. The J gene is TRBJ2-1, the V gene TRBV7-8; D may be TRBD2 (5 bases). V lost 0 bases and J lost 7, with 16 bases in between. Germline V gene data show CDR1 as SGHVS and CDR2 as FQNEAQ. The CDR3 covers 16 residues. CDR3 loop: CASSLAGAAPPNEQFF. The CDR3 coding sequence is TGTGCCAGCAGCTTAGCGGGAGCGGCACCTCCGAATGAGCAGTTCTTC.

This clonotype occurred a few times. V is TRBV19 and J is TRBJ1-1; D might be TRBD1 (5 bases). The V end was cut by 5 bases, the J end by 6 bases, with 13 bases between. The CDR3 runs 13 residues. The germline V gene encodes CDR1 LNHDA and CDR2 SQIVND (reference sequence). The CDR3 region is CASSHLGGAEAFF. CDR3 coding DNA: TGTGCCAGTAGTCATCTCGGGGGGGCTGAAGCTTTCTTT.

This clonotype has ten or more counts. DNA for the CDR3: TGTGCCAGCAGCCTCCAGGGGCCCCAAAAAGAGACCCAGTACTTC. Encoded protein: CASSLQGPQKETQYF. The V and J genes are TRBV7-2 and TRBJ2-5; D might be TRBD1 (6 bases). Germline loops: CDR1 SGHTA, CDR2 FQGNSA. V lost 5 bases, J lost 3 bases, and 16 bases lay in between. This CDR3 contains 15 residues.

About this clonotype: Just one base apart from a much larger clone, this may be a read error. The V call is TRBV11-3, the J call TRBJ2-3; no reliable D call. The CDR3 is 13 amino acids. Germline V CDR1 and CDR2: SGHNT, YENEEA. CDR3 bases: TGTGACAGCAGCTCATACGGCACAGATACGCAGTATTTT. Its protein product is CDSSSYGTDTQYF.

This clonotype appeared a few times. The chain carries TRBV2 and TRBJ2-3; D is unresolved. V lost 6 bases, J lost 6 bases, and 13 bases lay in between. Germline CDR1 and CDR2: SNHLY and FYNNEI. The CDR3 spans 13 residues. The CDR3 sequence is CASRGTRADTQYF. CDR3 coding DNA: TGTGCCAGCAGAGGTACACGAGCGGATACGCAGTATTTT.